This entry lists 20 T cell receptor beta chains sequenced from one sample in a study of OX40 agonist ivuxolimab in advanced cancers. Generated by immunoSEQ multiplex PCR, the TCRdb table keeps only in-frame clones and is missing some. The sample carries 65,000 to 80,000 clones, 85% to 90% recorded once. The input for sequencing was CD4+ or CD8+ T cells sorted from blood, taken in a trial of the OX40 agonist ivuxolimab. The origin of the receptors is an adult with an advanced solid tumor such as melanoma, head and neck, liver or kidney cancer.

The chain has TRBV7-3 and TRBJ2-7; 12 bases fit TRBD2. The J segment lost 2 bases and the V segment lost 5 bases, leaving 4 bases of the junction unmatched. From germline, CDR1 is SGHTA and CDR2 FQGTGA. The CDR3 spans 15 residues. CDR3 sequence reads: CASSPRLAGAYEQYF. The CDR3 bases are TGTGCCAGCAGCCCCAGACTAGCGGGAGCCTACGAGCAGTACTTC.

This chain links TRBV5-6 with TRBJ2-3, with D perhaps being TRBD1 or TRBD2 (5 bases each). This CDR3 has 16 residues. Trimming pared 1 base from V and 4 bases from J, leaving 16 bases between. The V gene's germline CDR1 is SGHDT and CDR2 YYEEEE. CDR3 loop: CASSLNEGWYADTQYF. In DNA, the CDR3 is TGTGCCAGCAGCTTGAATGAGGGGTGGTACGCAGATACGCAGTATTTT.

V is TRBV27 and J is TRBJ1-2; D possibly corresponds to TRBD1 (5 bases). Germline CDR1 and CDR2: MNHEY and SMNVEV (reference sequence). This CDR3 region has 12 residues. The V gene lost 7 bases and the J gene lost 4 bases, with 10 bases spanning the gap. CDR3 sequence reads: CASKGSSYGYTF. CDR3 sequence (DNA): TGTGCCAGCAAGGGGTCTAGCTATGGCTACACCTTC.

The V call is TRBV29-1, the J call TRBJ1-2, with 9 bases aligning to TRBD1. With 4 bases clipped from V and 4 bases from J, the junction kept 19 bases outside the gene matches. CDR3 length: 18 residues. CDR1 and CDR2 (germline): SQVTM, ANQGSEA. Written as DNA, the CDR3 is TGCAGCGTTGTCCCCTTAACCGGGACAGGGCACATATTCTATGGCTACACCTTC. Protein product: CSVVPLTGTGHIFYGYTF.

Comment on this clone: This CDR3 is also generated by other DNA sequences in the sample. The chain is built from TRBV27 and TRBJ2-7; the D is unclear. The CDR3 contains 11 residues. Germline CDR1 is MNHEY and CDR2 is SMNVEV (reference sequence). With 4 bases removed from V and 4 bases from J, the gap between germline ends came to 5 bases. CDR3 sequence (DNA): TGTGCCAGCAGTTCCGGATACGAGCAGTACTTC. Protein product: CASSSGYEQYF.

This chain joins TRBV4-1 and TRBJ2-3; unclear D gene. CDR3 length equals 16 residues. Germline V lookup: CDR1 MGHRA, CDR2 YSYEKL. Trimming removed 1 base at V and 3 bases at J, with 14 bases between. CDR3 in amino acids: CASSQGRVEWTDTQYF. CDR3 coding DNA: TGCGCCAGCAGCCAAGGGAGAGTCGAGTGGACAGATACGCAGTATTTT.

The rearrangement uses TRBV5-1 and TRBJ2-5, with D perhaps matching TRBD1 or TRBD2 (7 bases each). The CDR3 is 13 residues long. Trimming left V 5 bases short and J 5 bases short, with 13 bases between. Germline V gene sequence: CDR1 SGHRS, CDR2 YFSETQ. This CDR3 reads CASRPGGGETQYF. The CDR3 DNA reads as TGCGCCAGCAGGCCAGGGGGAGGGGAGACCCAGTACTTC.

The chain carries TRBV29-1 and TRBJ2-1, with a weak D call TRBD2 (5 bases). The V and J ends lost 6 bases and 0 bases respectively, with 15 bases between them. The CDR3 contains 15 residues. Germline CDR1 reads SQVTM; CDR2 reads ANQGSEA. The CDR3 DNA reads TGCAGCGTCGAGGGCGGGTCTCCCTCCTACAATGAGCAGTTCTTC. Translated: CSVEGGSPSYNEQFF.

J is TRBJ2-3 and V is TRBV11-2; 10 bases line up with TRBD1. Germline-derived CDR1 and CDR2 are SGHAT and FQNNGV. Trimming took 4 bases from V and 4 from J; bases not matched to a gene: 11. The CDR3 runs 17 residues. The DNA of the CDR3 is TGTGCCAGCAGCTCCGGTGCGGGACAGGGGTTCGCAGATACGCAGTATTTT. Residues: CASSSGAGQGFADTQYF.

This clone was recorded a few times. CDR3 DNA: TGTGCCAGCTCACCACCCGGGGGGAAGGTCTATGGCTACACCTTC. As protein: CASSPPGGKVYGYTF. The chain recombines TRBV18 with TRBJ1-2, with a possible D match to TRBD1 (5 bases). There are 15 residues in the CDR3. Germline CDR1 and CDR2: KGHSH and LQKENI. The V and J ends lost 0 bases and 4 bases respectively, with 12 bases between them.

The V call is TRBV28, the J call TRBJ1-1, with D hard to call. CDR1 is MDHEN and CDR2 is SYDVKM in the germline V gene. CDR3 length: 12 amino acids. V lost 6 bases and J 2 bases, leaving 7 bases between the germline ends. The CDR3 sequence is CASRTVNTEAFF. As DNA, the CDR3 is TGTGCCAGCAGAACAGTAAACACTGAAGCTTTCTTT.

This chain joins TRBV7-8 and TRBJ1-1; D is possibly TRBD1 (5 bases). Trimming took off 3 bases at V and 3 bases at J, with 14 bases between the two ends. CDR1 and CDR2 from the germline V gene are SGHVS and FQNEAQ. This CDR3 has 15 amino acids. DNA of the CDR3: TGTGCCAGCAGCTTCCTACCGACAGAGCACACTGAAGCTTTCTTT. Amino acid sequence: CASSFLPTEHTEAFF. The variable domain in full, completed from reference TRBV7-8 and TRBJ1-1, reads GAGVSQSPRYKVAKRGQDVALRCDPISGHVSLFWYQQALGQGPEFLTYFQNEAQLDKSGLPSDRFFAERPEGSVSTLKIQRTQQEDSAVYLCASSFLPTEHTEAFFGQGTRLTVV.

The genes are TRBV7-2 and TRBJ1-3; possibly TRBD1 for D (6 bases). The CDR3 has 14 residues. Germline V gene data show CDR1 as SGHTA and CDR2 as FQGNSA. Between the trimmed V and J ends, which lost 8 bases and 0 bases, there was a span of 11 bases. The CDR3 region has the DNA TGTGCCAGCCATACAGGGCGCTCTGGAAACACCATATATTTT. Its translation: CASHTGRSGNTIYF.

This rearrangement joins TRBV9 to TRBJ2-7, with 8 bases that match TRBD1. The J segment lost 3 bases and the V segment lost 4 bases, leaving 6 bases of the junction unmatched. The CDR3 is 14 amino acids. The V gene's germline CDR1 is SGDLS and CDR2 YYNGEE. CDR3 sequence (DNA): TGTGCCAGCAGCCCAGACAGGGGTGGCTACGAGCAGTACTTC. Translating it yields CASSPDRGGYEQYF.

This clone was detected once. The V gene is TRBV15, the J gene TRBJ2-1, with D possibly being TRBD2 (7 bases). Deletions cut 4 bases from V and 5 bases from J, with 15 bases between. Germline V gene sequence: CDR1 LNHNV, CDR2 YYDKDF (reference sequence). This CDR3 region has 15 residues. The DNA for the CDR3 is TGTGCCACCAGCATTGTGGGAGGGGGAAACAATGAGCAGTTCTTC. The encoded protein is CATSIVGGGNNEQFF.

The chain links TRBV2 to TRBJ2-7; 10 bases align to TRBD2. The germline gives CDR1 SNHLY, CDR2 FYNNEI. The junction had 6 bases not matched to a gene; V was cut back by 0 bases and J by 4 bases. The CDR3 totals 16 residues. The CDR3 nucleotides are TGTGCCAGCAGTGAAGCGTGGGTTAGCGGGAGGTACGAGCAGTACTTC. Residues: CASSEAWVSGRYEQYF.

J is TRBJ1-3 and V is TRBV18, with 8 bases lining up with TRBD1. CDR3 length equals 17 residues. The germline gives CDR1 KGHSH, CDR2 LQKENI. The V and J ends lost 5 bases and 1 base, in that order; junction bases with no gene match: 10. The CDR3 loop reads CASSSHGTGLSGNTIYF. The CDR3 nucleotides are TGTGCCAGCTCATCGCACGGGACAGGTTTGTCTGGAAACACCATATATTTT. Filled out from reference TRBV18 and TRBJ1-3, the complete variable domain reads NAGVMQNPRHLVRRRGQEARLRCSPMKGHSHVYWYRQLPEEGLKFMVYLQKENIIDESGMPKERFSAEFPKEGPSILRIQQVVRGDSAAYFCASSSHGTGLSGNTIYFGEGSWLTVV.

The gene calls are TRBV5-4 and TRBJ2-7; no definite D call. V was clipped by 0 bases and J by 3 bases, with 7 bases between them. CDR1 and CDR2 (germline): SGHNT, YYREEE (reference sequence). This CDR3 contains 13 residues. The CDR3, as DNA: TGTGCCAGCAGCTTGGGTCGGTTCTACGAGCAGTACTTC. It is translated as CASSLGRFYEQYF.

This CDR3 is CASTPGGAREQYF. In nucleotides, the CDR3 is TGTGCCAGCACTCCGGGGGGGGCCCGCGAGCAGTACTTC. V usage is TRBV11-2 and J usage is TRBJ2-7; 8 nucleotides agree with TRBD2. Germline-derived CDR1 and CDR2 are SGHAT and FQNNGV. CDR3 length: 13 amino acids. V shed 7 bases and J 6 bases; nucleotides not matched to a gene: 8.

The chain couples TRBV4-2 to TRBJ2-7; 15 bases agree with TRBD2. The CDR3 sequence is 17 residues long. The V segment lost 0 bases and the J segment 2 bases; nucleotides outside the gene matches: 2. Germline loops: CDR1 LGHNA, CDR2 YNFKEQ. CDR3 sequence (DNA): TGTGCCAGCAGCCAAGAAGGACTAGCGGGAGGGACCTACGAGCAGTACTTC. It is translated as CASSQEGLAGGTYEQYF.